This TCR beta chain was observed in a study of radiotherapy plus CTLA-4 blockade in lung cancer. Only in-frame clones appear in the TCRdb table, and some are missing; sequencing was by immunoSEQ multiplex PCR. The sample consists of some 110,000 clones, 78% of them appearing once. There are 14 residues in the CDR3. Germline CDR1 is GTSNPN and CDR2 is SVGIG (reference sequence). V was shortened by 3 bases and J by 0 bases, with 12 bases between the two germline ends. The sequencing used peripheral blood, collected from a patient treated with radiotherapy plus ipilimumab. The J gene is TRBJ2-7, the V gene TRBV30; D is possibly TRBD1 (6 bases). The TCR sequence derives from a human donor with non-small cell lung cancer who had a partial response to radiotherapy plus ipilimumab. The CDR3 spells CAWRQGPSSYEQYF. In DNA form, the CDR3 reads TGTGCCTGGAGACAGGGCCCTAGCTCCTACGAGCAGTACTTC.